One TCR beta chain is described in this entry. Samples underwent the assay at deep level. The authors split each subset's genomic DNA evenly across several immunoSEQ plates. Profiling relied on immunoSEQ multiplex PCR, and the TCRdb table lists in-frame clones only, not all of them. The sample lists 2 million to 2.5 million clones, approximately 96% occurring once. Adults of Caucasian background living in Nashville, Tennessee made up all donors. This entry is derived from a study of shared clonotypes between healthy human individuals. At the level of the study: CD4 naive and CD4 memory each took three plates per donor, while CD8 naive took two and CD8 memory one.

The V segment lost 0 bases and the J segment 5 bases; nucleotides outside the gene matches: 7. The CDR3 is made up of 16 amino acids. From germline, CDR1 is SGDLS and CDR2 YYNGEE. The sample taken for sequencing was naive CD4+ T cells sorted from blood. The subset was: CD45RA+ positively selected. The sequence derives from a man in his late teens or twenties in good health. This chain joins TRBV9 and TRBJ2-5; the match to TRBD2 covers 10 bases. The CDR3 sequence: CASSVGTSGKLETQYF. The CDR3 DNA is TGTGCCAGCAGCGTAGGTACTAGCGGGAAGTTGGAGACCCAGTACTTC.